The entry below describes one TCR beta chain. Germline loops: CDR1 MNHEY, CDR2 SVGEGT. Trimming removed 5 bases from V and 7 bases from J; junction bases left unmatched: 12. The CDR3 length is 17 residues. This record belongs to a study of blood T cell repertoires in COVID-19. Here immunoSEQ multiplex PCR was the method, and the copy in TCRdb shows in-frame clones only, minus some. Of some 210,000 clones listed, just under 85% are singletons. The sequenced material came from peripheral blood. The sequence was obtained from a woman aged 65 to 85 with active or convalescent COVID-19. The chain uses TRBV6-2 or TRBV6-3 and TRBJ2-1; 12 positions match TRBD2. The DNA of the CDR3 is TGTGCCAGCAGTGACCTTGGTCTAGCGGGAGGGCAGAATGAGCAGTTCTTC. Encoded protein: CASSDLGLAGGQNEQFF.